The next 27 T cell receptor beta chains were all read from a single sample in a study of blood T cell repertoires in COVID-19. TCRdb's table, derived via immunoSEQ multiplex PCR, lists solely in-frame clones and lacks some. This sample has 170,000 or so clones, with 87% found just once. Material: peripheral blood. These receptors were obtained from a woman aged 70-85 years with COVID-19, enrolled during active disease.

V and J are TRBV6-5 and TRBJ1-1, with a tentative D call TRBD1 (5 bases). The CDR3 is 15 residues long. The germline V gene has CDR1 MNHEY and CDR2 SVGAGI. V was pared by 1 base and J by 4 bases, with 13 bases between. The CDR3 reads CASSYFRVFGTEAFF. The CDR3 DNA reads TGTGCCAGCAGTTACTTCAGGGTTTTTGGCACTGAAGCTTTCTTT.

This CDR3 reads CASSSDGSFYEQYF. The CDR3 bases are TGTGCCAGTAGTTCCGATGGGAGCTTCTACGAGCAGTACTTC. The rearrangement links TRBV19 to TRBJ2-7, with D maybe TRBD2 (5 bases). V shed 5 bases and J shed 3 bases, with 14 bases lying between them. CDR1 and CDR2 (germline): LNHDA, SQIVND (reference sequence). The CDR3 extends over 14 amino acids.

The chain uses TRBV15 and TRBJ1-1, with TRBD1 as a possible D gene (5 bases). The CDR3 covers 13 residues. Germline CDR1 reads LNHNV; CDR2 reads YYDKDF (reference sequence). Trimming took 8 bases from V and 1 from J, leaving 11 bases between them. This CDR3 reads CATSGFPNTEAFF. The CDR3 nucleotides read TGTGCCACCTCAGGGTTTCCGAACACTGAAGCTTTCTTT. The whole variable domain, filled in from reference TRBV15 and TRBJ1-1, reads DAMVIQNPRYQVTQFGKPVTLSCSQTLNHNVMYWYQQKSSQAPKLLFHYYDKDFNNEADTPDNFQSRRPNTSFCFLDIRSPGLGDTAMYLCATSGFPNTEAFFGQGTRLTVV.

The chain employs TRBV5-1 and TRBJ1-1; tentatively, D is TRBD1 (5 bases). Germline CDR1 is SGHRS and CDR2 is YFSETQ. The length of the CDR3 is 12 residues. Trimming stripped 3 bases from V and 8 bases from J, with 11 bases between. CDR3 DNA sequence: TGCGCCAGCAGCTGGGGGGAGGGCGAAGCTTTCTTT. It translates to CASSWGEGEAFF.

J is TRBJ2-2 and V is TRBV6-5, with 7 bases fitting TRBD1. The V and J ends lost 6 bases and 5 bases, in that order; junction bases with no gene match: 6. The germline V gene encodes CDR1 MNHEY and CDR2 SVGAGI. The CDR3 contains 14 residues. The CDR3 DNA reads TGTGCCAGCAGCCCACAGGGGTGGACCGGGGAGCTGTTTTTT. It specifies CASSPQGWTGELFF.

This clone was detected once. CDR3 amino acids: CASRNDRGGADTQYF. The DNA for the CDR3 is TGTGCCAGCAGGAATGACAGGGGAGGAGCAGATACGCAGTATTTT. The chain carries TRBV28 and TRBJ2-3; 8 bases agree with TRBD1. CDR3 length: 15 amino acids. The V gene end was trimmed by 6 bases and the J gene end by 4 bases; junction bases not matched to a gene: 9. CDR1 and CDR2 from the germline V gene are MDHEN and SYDVKM.

This clone was picked up a small number of times. This chain uses TRBV4-2 with TRBJ1-1; no clear D. CDR3 length: 19 amino acids. Germline V gene data show CDR1 as LGHNA and CDR2 as YNFKEQ. Trimming removed 4 bases from V and 1 base from J, with 25 bases in between. This chain's CDR3 is CASSPQEGNSLAPNTEAFF. CDR3 nucleotides: TGTGCCAGCAGCCCCCAAGAGGGAAACAGTCTAGCCCCGAACACTGAAGCTTTCTTT.

This clone appeared once. This chain uses TRBV6-2 or TRBV6-3 with TRBJ2-1; weak D call: TRBD2 (6 bases). Germline V lookup: CDR1 MNHEY, CDR2 SVGEGT. The V end was cut by 2 bases, the J end by 10 bases, with 18 bases between. The CDR3 has 15 amino acids. The CDR3 loop is CASSYQADYKREQFF. DNA for the CDR3: TGTGCCAGCAGTTACCAGGCGGACTACAAAAGGGAGCAGTTCTTC.

The chain uses TRBV18 and TRBJ2-3; D unclear. Germline assignment: CDR1 KGHSH and CDR2 LQKENI. Trimming stripped 3 bases from V and 2 bases from J, with 6 bases between. This CDR3 has 13 residues. The CDR3 loop is CASSPRVTDTQYF. CDR3 bases: TGTGCCAGCTCACCGCGAGTCACAGATACGCAGTATTTT.

The V call is TRBV29-1, the J call TRBJ2-7; 8 nucleotides match TRBD2. The germline V gene encodes CDR1 SQVTM and CDR2 ANQGSEA. The CDR3 totals 15 residues. With V trimmed by 3 bases and J by 1 base, 8 bases remained unmatched. This chain's CDR3 is CSVELLAVPSYEQYF. The CDR3 nucleotides read TGCAGCGTTGAGCTACTAGCGGTCCCATCCTACGAGCAGTACTTC.

The CDR3 bases are TGTGCCAGCAGTCCCTATGCGGGAGGGTACGAGCAGTACTTC. Translating it yields CASSPYAGGYEQYF. The V gene is TRBV6-5, the J gene TRBJ2-7; TRBD2 matches 9 bases. The CDR3 length is 14 residues. V was pared by 5 bases and J by 4 bases, with 6 bases of the junction left unmatched. The germline gives CDR1 MNHEY, CDR2 SVGAGI.

The rearrangement uses TRBV21-1 and TRBJ2-1; the D call of TRBD1 is as the table states it, not checked on the DNA. TRBV21-1 is shown as a pseudogene. This CDR3 has 20 residues. CDR3 region: CASSKVWQGADPKNSRGQFF. The CDR3 nucleotides are TGTGCCAGCAGCAAAGTTTGGCAGGGGGCAGACCCTAAAAACTCTAGGGGGCAGTTCTTC.

The chain combines TRBV19 with TRBJ2-1, with D possibly TRBD1 on 6 matching bases. The CDR3 sequence is 13 residues long. V shed 4 bases and J shed 7 bases, with 11 bases lying between them. The germline gives CDR1 LNHDA, CDR2 SQIVND (reference sequence). The CDR3: CASSRQVRNEQFF. CDR3 coding DNA: TGTGCCAGTAGTAGACAGGTCCGAAATGAGCAGTTCTTC. The variable domain in full, completed from reference TRBV19 and TRBJ2-1, reads DGGITQSPKYLFRKEGQNVTLSCEQNLNHDAMYWYRQDPGQGLRLIYYSQIVNDFQKGDIAEGYSVSREKKESFPLTVTSAQKNPTAFYLCASSRQVRNEQFFGPGTRLTVL.

DNA for the CDR3: TGTGCCAGTAGTAGAACACCTAGCGATAGCACAGATACGCAGTATTTT. It encodes CASSRTPSDSTDTQYF. V and J are TRBV19 and TRBJ2-3; maybe TRBD2 (6 bases). The CDR3 is made up of 16 amino acids. Looked up from germline, CDR1 is LNHDA and CDR2 is SQIVND (reference sequence). The V end was cut by 4 bases, the J end by 0 bases, with 14 bases between.

This clone showed up just once. This chain connects TRBV5-1 to TRBJ1-6, with 7 bases fitting TRBD1. Germline values: CDR1 SGHRS, CDR2 YFSETQ. The CDR3 is 15 amino acids. J lost 6 bases, V lost 3 bases, and 6 bases had no gene match. In nucleotides, the CDR3 is TGCGCCAGCAGCTCGACAGGGCTCCTTAATTCACCCCTCCACTTT. This translates into CASSSTGLLNSPLHF.

The rearrangement links TRBV5-8 to TRBJ2-7; a weak D match, TRBD1 (6 bases). The germline gives CDR1 SGHTS, CDR2 YDEGEE. V lost 3 bases to trimming and J lost 1 base, with 8 bases between them. This CDR3 region has 13 residues. CDR3 amino acids: CASSSGQSYEQYF. CDR3 DNA: TGTGCCAGCAGCTCGGGACAATCCTACGAGCAGTACTTC.

This chain links TRBV6-1 with TRBJ2-3; 8 nucleotides align to TRBD2. This CDR3 contains 15 residues. After removal of 4 bases from V and 0 bases from J, the junction contained 3 bases not matched to a gene. Germline lookup yields CDR1 MNHNS and CDR2 SASEGT. CDR3 residues: CASSVASGSTDTQYF. The CDR3 DNA is TGTGCCAGCAGTGTAGCTAGCGGGAGCACAGATACGCAGTATTTT.

The gene calls are TRBV5-8 and TRBJ2-3; D may be TRBD2 (6 bases). V shed 0 bases and J shed 5 bases, with 7 bases lying between them. Germline-derived CDR1 and CDR2 are SGHTS and YDEGEE. CDR3 size: 13 residues. CDR3 in DNA: TGTGCCAGCAGCTTGGTCGGGGGAGATACGCAGTATTTT. This codes for CASSLVGGDTQYF.

The chain links TRBV24-1 to TRBJ1-2, with TRBD1 matching over 8 bases. Germline CDR1 KGHDR, CDR2 SFDVKD. There are 14 residues in the CDR3. Trimming cost V 4 bases and J 5 bases; bases outside gene matches: 5. Written as DNA, the CDR3 is TGTGCCACCAGTGAGCCAGGGGGCAGTTATGGCTACACCTTC. Protein: CATSEPGGSYGYTF.

The J gene is TRBJ1-4, the V gene TRBV4-2; TRBD1 matches at 9 bases. V gave up 5 bases and J gave up 8 bases; unmatched junction bases: 9. CDR3 size: 15 residues. Germline lookup yields CDR1 LGHNA and CDR2 YNFKEQ. The CDR3 DNA sequence: TGTGCCAGCAGCACACCCGGGACAGGGCACGAAAAACTGTTTTTT. Protein product: CASSTPGTGHEKLFF.

V is TRBV19 and J is TRBJ2-4, with a tentative D call TRBD2 (5 bases). The germline V gene encodes CDR1 LNHDA and CDR2 SQIVND (reference sequence). The length of the CDR3 is 14 residues. The V and J ends lost 4 bases and 0 bases respectively, with 7 bases between them. CDR3 in amino acids: CASSTGLAKNIQYF. The CDR3 nucleotides are TGTGCCAGTAGTACAGGACTAGCCAAAAACATTCAGTACTTC.

This CDR3 is CASGAANYGYTF. CDR3 bases: TGTGCCAGCGGGGCAGCGAACTATGGCTACACCTTC. J is TRBJ1-2 and V is TRBV2, with D tentatively TRBD1 (5 bases). This CDR3 is 12 amino acids long. Trimming shortened V by 8 bases and J by 2 bases, and 9 bases separated the two germline ends. The germline V gene encodes CDR1 SNHLY and CDR2 FYNNEI.

The chain recombines TRBV18 with TRBJ2-7, with D possibly matching TRBD1 (5 bases). The ends were cut back, 3 bases at V and 6 bases at J, with 9 bases in the middle. Germline CDR1 is KGHSH and CDR2 is LQKENI. The CDR3 loop spans 12 amino acids. The CDR3 nucleotides read TGTGCCAGCTCACCCCAGGGCCTCGAGCAGTACTTC. This encodes CASSPQGLEQYF.

The gene calls are TRBV9 and TRBJ2-1; 9 nucleotides line up with TRBD2. The germline CDR1 and CDR2 sequences are SGDLS and YYNGEE. This CDR3 has 15 residues. Trimming took 4 bases from V and 2 from J; bases not matched to a gene: 4. For the CDR3, the DNA is TGTGCCAGCAGCCCGAGGACTAGCGCCTACAATGAGCAGTTCTTC. Its protein product is CASSPRTSAYNEQFF.

V is TRBV18 and J is TRBJ2-1; D gene ambiguous. Germline assignment: CDR1 KGHSH and CDR2 LQKENI. The ends were cut back, 2 bases at V and 0 bases at J, with 5 bases in the middle. The CDR3 has 14 residues. This chain's CDR3 is CASSPASSYNEQFF. The CDR3 DNA reads TGTGCCAGCTCACCAGCCAGCTCCTACAATGAGCAGTTCTTC.

The chain links TRBV28 to TRBJ2-7; 8 bases are shared with TRBD2. The CDR3 is 15 residues long. Germline CDR1 is MDHEN and CDR2 is SYDVKM. V was pared by 1 base and J by 4 bases, with 6 bases of the junction left unmatched. CDR3 nucleotide sequence: TGTGCCAGCAGTTTATCGGTAGCGGGAATGTACGAGCAGTACTTC. Its protein is CASSLSVAGMYEQYF.

This clone was recorded a few times. The chain couples TRBV7-9 to TRBJ2-1; 7 bases are a match to TRBD1. V gave up 5 bases and J gave up 7 bases; unmatched junction bases: 11. The CDR3 consists of 15 residues. Per the germline V gene, CDR1 is SEHNR and CDR2 is FQNEAQ (reference sequence). CDR3 region: CASSRSGTDRNEQFF. For the CDR3, the DNA is TGTGCCAGCAGCCGATCCGGGACAGATAGGAATGAGCAGTTCTTC.